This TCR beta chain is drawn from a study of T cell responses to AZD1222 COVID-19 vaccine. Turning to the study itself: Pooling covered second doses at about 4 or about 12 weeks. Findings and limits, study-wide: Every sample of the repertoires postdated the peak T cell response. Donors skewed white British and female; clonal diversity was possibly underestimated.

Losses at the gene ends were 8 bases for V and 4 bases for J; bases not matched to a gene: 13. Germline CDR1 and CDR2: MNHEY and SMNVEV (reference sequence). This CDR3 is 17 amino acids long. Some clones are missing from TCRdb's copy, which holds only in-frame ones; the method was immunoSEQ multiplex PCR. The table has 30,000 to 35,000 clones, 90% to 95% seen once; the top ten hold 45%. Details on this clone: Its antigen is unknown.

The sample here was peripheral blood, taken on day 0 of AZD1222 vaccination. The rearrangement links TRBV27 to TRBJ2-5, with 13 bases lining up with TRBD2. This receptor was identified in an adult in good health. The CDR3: CASGWTSGGRGVETQYF. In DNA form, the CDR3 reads TGTGCCAGCGGGTGGACTAGCGGGGGCCGCGGGGTAGAGACCCAGTACTTC.